This is a list of T cell receptor beta chains from one sample in a study of cytomegalovirus exposure and HLA in healthy donors. The repertoire was sequenced with immunoSEQ multiplex PCR; TCRdb's copy has only in-frame clones and lacks some. The sample has about 160,000 clones, around 83% seen once; the top ten hold 3.5% to 5%. Sequencing used PBMCs. Receptor source: a middle-aged man in good health and CMV-seropositive. CDR3s include the opening cysteine and the closing phenylalanine or tryptophan. D genes are given only for firm matches. The size entry is marked missing in some rows and otherwise reads once, few, many or a size class.

>TRBV7-2|TRBD2|.|TRBJ2-1
CASSLGTRAEQFF
TGTGCCAGCAGCCTTGGGACTAGGGCTGAGCAGTTCTTC
>TRBV5-1|TRBD1|once|TRBJ2-7
CASSLGDRGRSYEQYF
TGCGCCAGCAGCTTGGGAGACAGGGGGCGATCCTACGAGCAGTACTTC
>TRBV27|.|few|TRBJ1-1
CASSLSFGKRGIAEAFF
TGTGCCAGCAGTTTATCGTTCGGGAAGCGCGGTATCGCTGAAGCTTTCTTT
>TRBV5-1|TRBD2|.|TRBJ2-1
CASSPRGDVDEQFF
TGCGCCAGCAGCCCGCGGGGGGATGTGGATGAGCAGTTCTTC
>TRBV23-1|.|.|TRBJ1-1
CASSRQELGETEAFF
TGCGCCAGCAGTCGCCAGGAGCTCGGGGAGACTGAAGCTTTCTTT
>TRBV5-1|.|.|TRBJ2-7
CASSLGQGFSYEQYF
TGCGCCAGCAGCTTGGGGCAGGGATTCTCCTACGAGCAGTACTTC
>TRBV7-9|TRBD1|few|TRBJ2-6
CASSYRGREISGANVLTF
TGTGCCAGCAGCTACAGGGGGCGAGAAATCTCTGGGGCCAACGTCCTGACTTTC
>TRBV29-1|TRBD1|.|TRBJ1-3
CSVAGTAGNTIYF
TGCAGCGTAGCCGGGACAGCGGGAAACACCATATATTTT
>TRBV27|.|.|TRBJ2-5
CASSFQVAETQYF
TGTGCCAGCAGTTTCCAAGTGGCAGAGACCCAGTACTTC
>TRBV11-2|TRBD1|.|TRBJ1-4
CASSPGRGLDEKLFF
TGTGCCAGCAGCCCAGGCAGGGGGCTCGATGAAAAACTGTTTTTT
>TRBV28|TRBD1|.|TRBJ2-7
CASRTQGFSYEQYF
TGTGCCAGCAGGACACAGGGGTTCTCCTACGAGCAGTACTTC
>TRBV5-8|.|once|TRBJ2-7
CASSLASMAEQYF
TGTGCCAGCAGCTTGGCTAGCATGGCCGAGCAGTACTTC
>TRBV6-6|TRBD2|few|TRBJ2-1
CASRLWASGGNNEQFF
TGTGCCAGCAGACTTTGGGCTAGCGGGGGCAACAATGAGCAGTTCTTC
>TRBV28|TRBD2|.|TRBJ2-7
CASSSPGTTHEQYF
TGTGCCAGCAGTTCTCCAGGGACTACCCACGAGCAGTACTTC
>TRBV28|.|.|TRBJ1-5
CASGNRASNQPQHF
TGTGCCAGCGGCAACAGGGCGAGCAATCAGCCCCAGCATTTT
>TRBV27|TRBD1|.|TRBJ1-5
CASSLLTGEGNQPQHF
TGTGCCAGCAGTCTCCTGACAGGGGAGGGGAATCAGCCCCAGCATTTT
>TRBV7-9|.|.|TRBJ2-3
CASSFGASVDGSTDTQYF
TGTGCCAGCAGCTTTGGGGCTAGCGTCGATGGGAGCACAGATACGCAGTATTTT
>TRBV19|TRBD1|.|TRBJ1-2
CASSTTGGSYGYTF
TGTGCCAGTAGTACAACAGGGGGCAGTTATGGCTACACCTTC
>TRBV4-1|.|.|TRBJ1-2
CASSPDTDYGYTF
TGCGCCAGCAGCCCGGACACGGACTATGGCTACACCTTC
>TRBV7-9|.|.|TRBJ2-3
CASSLDGLSADTQYF
TGTGCCAGCAGCTTAGATGGGCTGTCTGCGGATACGCAGTATTTT
>TRBV7-6|.|.|TRBJ2-7
CASSPSDGYEQYF
TGTGCCAGCAGCCCCAGTGACGGGTACGAGCAGTACTTC
>TRBV10-3|.|.|TRBJ1-6
CAISDQQYNSPLHF
TGTGCCATCAGTGATCAACAGTATAATTCACCCCTCCACTTT
>TRBV30|.|.|TRBJ2-7
CAWSGTRSSYEQYF
TGTGCCTGGAGTGGGACACGATCTTCCTACGAGCAGTACTTC
>TRBV9|.|.|TRBJ2-2
CASSVGLNTGELFF
TGTGCCAGCAGCGTTGGACTGAACACCGGGGAGCTGTTTTTT
>TRBV2|.|.|TRBJ2-2
CASNREYTGELFF
TGTGCCAGCAACAGGGAGTACACCGGGGAGCTGTTTTTT
>TRBV14|TRBD1|.|TRBJ2-2
CASSPRYRGKAGELFF
TGTGCCAGCAGCCCCAGATACAGGGGTAAGGCCGGGGAGCTGTTTTTT
>TRBV19|.|once|TRBJ2-3
CASSIGSGRTDTQYF
TGTGCCAGTAGTATAGGGTCAGGGAGGACAGATACGCAGTATTTT
>TRBV5-1|.|.|TRBJ2-1
CASTLLGGGNYNEQFF
TGCGCCAGCACCTTGTTGGGCGGGGGCAACTACAATGAGCAGTTCTTC